This T cell receptor (beta chain) was sequenced in a study of T cells in Graves' hyperthyroidism and ophthalmopathy. As concerns this clonotype: The antigen remains undetermined.

Findings and caveats of the study: The model made its ophthalmopathy prediction, and onset followed a median roughly six months later.

Trimming stripped 1 base from V and 0 bases from J, with 15 bases between. This CDR3 has 17 amino acids. Germline V gene lookup returns CDR1 LGHNT and CDR2 FRNRAP. The CDR3 regions of TCR beta were amplified from RNA transcripts. Researchers ran a first-round RT-PCR on the TCR CDR3 using the HTBI primer set. MiXCR, run by TCRdb on the multiplex PCR reads, gives a single entry per CDR3 protein. The sample has 350,000 to 500,000 distinct CDR3 sequences; roughly an eighth are singletons. This receptor was obtained from a woman between 18 and 30 years old with Graves' hyperthyroidism. The chain has TRBV12-5 and TRBJ1-1; D not certain. Material: blood. In DNA, the CDR3 is TGTGCTAGTGGTTTGGGCGCCATCGGTGATTTGAACACTGAAGCTTTCTTT. This translates into CASGLGAIGDLNTEAFF.